The 4 T cell receptor beta chains reported below all come from one sample, sequenced in a study of blood T cell repertoires in COVID-19. The assay was immunoSEQ multiplex PCR, and TCRdb's table has in-frame clones only and misses some. Of 150,000 to 200,000 clones in the sample, roughly nine tenths are singletons; the top ten hold roughly a sixth. Sequencing was performed on peripheral blood. The source is a man in his sixties with active or convalescent COVID-19.

As DNA, the CDR3 is TGTGCCATCACCCGGGACAGGGACGCCCCCCAGCATTTT. This codes for CAITRDRDAPQHF. The chain employs TRBV10-3 and TRBJ1-5; 9 nucleotides match TRBD1. Unmatched junction bases numbered 8, after V lost 7 bases and J lost 10 bases. The CDR3 totals 13 residues. Germline V gives CDR1 ENHRY, CDR2 SYGVKD.

The genes are TRBV15 and TRBJ1-5, with a weak D call TRBD1 (6 bases). The CDR3 covers 14 residues. Germline CDR1 and CDR2: LNHNV and YYDKDF (reference sequence). The ends were cut back, 3 bases at V and 0 bases at J, with 6 bases in the middle. The CDR3 loop is CATSSRGSNQPQHF. CDR3 coding DNA: TGTGCCACCAGCAGCAGGGGTAGCAATCAGCCCCAGCATTTT.

This chain connects TRBV21-1 to TRBJ2-7; TRBD2, the table's D call, lacks a check against the DNA. TRBV21-1 is flagged as a pseudogene. The CDR3 sequence is 17 residues long. CDR3 coding DNA: TGTGCCAGCAGCAAAGAGACTAGCGGGGGCCAATCCTACGAGCAGTACTTC. This gives the protein CASSKETSGGQSYEQYF.

The chain is built from TRBV6-6 and TRBJ1-2; 10 nucleotides align to TRBD1. The CDR3 has 14 residues. Germline V gene lookup returns CDR1 MNHNY and CDR2 SVGAGI (reference sequence). With V trimmed by 5 bases and J by 7 bases, 7 bases remained unmatched. The DNA of the CDR3 is TGTGCCAGCAGTACCGGACAGGGGGTATCTGGCTACACCTTC. It codes for CASSTGQGVSGYTF.